Sequencing of this T cell receptor (beta chain) was carried out in a study of OX40 agonist ivuxolimab in advanced cancers. Study-wide context: It was permissible to have had prior anti-PD-1, anti-PD-L1 or anti-CTLA-4 therapy, and more than 30% had some. Three patients got partial responses; one had hepatocellular carcinoma and two had cutaneous melanoma.

The V end was cut by 6 bases, the J end by 3 bases, with 8 bases between. CDR3 size: 13 residues. Germline V CDR1 and CDR2: SGHNT, YENEEA. Findings of the study overall: CD8+ T cells were the subset that, on average, had more expanded clones than CD4+. Among the lowest levels of clonal expansion were found in partial responders at 0.1-3.0 mg/kg.

Generated by immunoSEQ multiplex PCR, the TCRdb table keeps only in-frame clones and is missing some. The sample lists fewer than 80,000 clones, around 85% occurring once. A remark on this clone: What it binds is not known.

The material was CD4+ or CD8+ T cells sorted from blood, obtained in a trial of the OX40 agonist ivuxolimab. The TCR comes from an adult with an advanced solid tumor such as melanoma, head and neck, liver or kidney cancer. The chain employs TRBV11-3 and TRBJ2-2; D is unclear. The CDR3 sequence is CASRKQDTGELFF. The CDR3 DNA reads as TGTGCCAGCAGAAAACAAGACACCGGGGAGCTGTTTTTT.